This passage covers 14 T cell receptor beta chains from one sample sequenced in a study of T cell clonality in common variable immunodeficiency. Repertoires were generated with immunoSEQ multiplex PCR, while TCRdb's copy carries only in-frame clones and drops some. The sample shows 40,000 to 65,000 clones, no singletons; the ten largest hold roughly 3.4%. Sequences were obtained from peripheral blood mononuclear cells. These receptors originate from a person between 18 and 75 years old in good health.

This clone was detected ten times or more. The read stops 3 residues short of the end of the CDR3; the missing end is completed from the germline J gene. The rearrangement joins TRBV2 to TRBJ2-3; 7 bases match TRBD2. The germline CDR1 and CDR2 sequences are SNHLY and FYNNEI. The CDR3 runs 15 residues. With 6 bases clipped from V and 2 bases from J, the junction kept 8 bases outside the gene matches. CDR3 residues: CASSIERGLTDTQYF. The CDR3 bases that were read are TGTGCCAGCAGCATCGAGCGGGGCCTCACAGATACG. The whole variable domain, filled in from reference TRBV2 and TRBJ2-3, reads EPEVTQTPSHQVTQMGQEVILRCVPISNHLYFYWYRQILGQKVEFLVSFYNNEISEKSEIFDDQFSVERPDGSNFTLKIRSTKLEDSAMYFCASSIERGLTDTQYFGPGTRLTVL.

There are many counts of this clone. With the read ending 3 residues before the CDR3 end, the germline J gene is used to fill in that end. The rearrangement joins TRBV5-6 to TRBJ2-3, with TRBD2 as a possible D gene (6 bases). Germline values: CDR1 SGHDT, CDR2 YYEEEE. Trimming took off 1 base at V and 4 bases at J, with 13 bases between the two ends. This CDR3 spans 15 amino acids. The CDR3 region is CASSLFDGTPDTQYF. CDR3 DNA (partial): TGTGCCAGCAGCTTGTTTGACGGGACTCCAGATACG.

Ten or more counts support this clone. The CDR3 end lies 3 residues beyond the end of the read and is filled in from the germline J gene. This chain uses TRBV2 with TRBJ2-7, with 13 bases that match TRBD2. The germline V gene encodes CDR1 SNHLY and CDR2 FYNNEI. The CDR3 contains 15 residues. V trimming: 4 bases; J trimming: 3 bases; junction bases outside the gene matches: 3. CDR3 bases read: TGTGCCAGCAGTGGGACTAGCGGGAGACTCTACGAG. Encoded protein: CASSGTSGRLYE. From start to end, the CDR3 is CASSGTSGRLYEQYF. The whole variable domain, filled in from reference TRBV2 and TRBJ2-7, reads EPEVTQTPSHQVTQMGQEVILRCVPISNHLYFYWYRQILGQKVEFLVSFYNNEISEKSEIFDDQFSVERPDGSNFTLKIRSTKLEDSAMYFCASSGTSGRLYEQYFGPGTRLTVT.

This clone was picked up many times. The CDR3 end is not reached by the read, which stops 3 residues before it; the germline J gene fills it in. The chain is built from TRBV29-1 and TRBJ2-7; 9 nucleotides agree with TRBD2. Per germline, CDR1 SQVTM and CDR2 ANQGSEA. The V and J ends lost 4 bases and 2 bases, in that order; junction bases with no gene match: 3. This CDR3 is built from 13 residues. The CDR3 is CSVASGTAYEQYF. Incomplete CDR3 DNA: TGCAGCGTTGCTAGCGGGACGGCCTACGAG.

This clone has a count of ten or more. The CDR3 goes on 3 residues after the read ends, and that part is filled in from the germline J gene. The rearrangement joins TRBV30 to TRBJ1-1, with D possibly matching TRBD1 (6 bases). Germline V CDR1 and CDR2: GTSNPN, SVGIG (reference sequence). The CDR3 extends over 10 amino acids. CDR3 DNA, as far as it was read: TGTGCCTGGAGCGGGACAACA. This sequence encodes CAWSGTT. In full, the CDR3 reads CAWSGTTAFF.

This clone was seen at least ten times. The read is 3 residues too short to cover the CDR3 end, so that end is filled in from the germline J gene. The chain recombines TRBV2 with TRBJ2-7; the D is unclear. Trimming stripped 6 bases from V and 0 bases from J, with 9 bases between. Per germline, CDR1 SNHLY and CDR2 FYNNEI. CDR3 length: 13 amino acids. The CDR3 region is CASRNEGSYEQYF. CDR3 DNA (partial): TGTGCCAGCAGGAATGAAGGCTCCTACGAG.

Ten or more counts support this clone. The read comes to an end 3 residues before the CDR3 does, leaving the germline J gene to fill in the end. The rearrangement uses TRBV30 and TRBJ2-2, with 9 nucleotides matching TRBD2. Germline CDR1 GTSNPN, CDR2 SVGIG (reference sequence). The CDR3 covers 15 residues. J lost 2 bases, V lost 8 bases, and 9 bases had no gene match. Incomplete CDR3 DNA: TGTGCCACACGACTAGCGGCAGGTAACACCGGGGAG. Protein: CATRLAAGNTGE. In full, the CDR3 reads CATRLAAGNTGELFF. Variable domain in full (rest from reference TRBV30 and TRBJ2-2): SQTIHQWPATLVQPVGSPLSLECTVEGTSNPNLYWYRQAAGRGLQLLFYSVGIGQISSEVPQNLSASRPQDRQFILSSKKLLLSDSGFYLCATRLAAGNTGELFFGEGSRLTVL.

This clone was seen more than once but under ten times. The read terminates 3 residues ahead of where the CDR3 ends, so the germline J gene completes it. The chain combines TRBV20-1 with TRBJ2-7; no reliable D call. The CDR3 runs to 12 residues. V was cut by 0 bases and J by 4 bases, with 7 bases left in between. Per germline, CDR1 DFQATT and CDR2 SNEGSKA (reference sequence). CDR3: CSARDGPYEQYF. The part of the CDR3 DNA that was read is TGCAGTGCTAGAGATGGCCCGTACGAG.

This clone was seen many times. Read sequence stops 3 residues before the CDR3 end, and the germline J gene provides the missing end. J is TRBJ2-1 and V is TRBV19; TRBD2 aligns across 8 bases. Germline V gene data show CDR1 as LNHDA and CDR2 as SQIVND (reference sequence). The CDR3 is made up of 15 amino acids. Trimming took 1 base from V and 8 from J; bases not matched to a gene: 7. The part of the CDR3 DNA that was read is TGTGCCAGTAGTATAGTTGGACTAGCAGGTGATGAG. Amino acids: CASSIVGLAGDE. Given in full, the CDR3 is CASSIVGLAGDEQFF.

Regarding this clone: Read coverage stops 3 residues before the CDR3 terminus; the germline J gene supplies the remainder. V is TRBV2 and J is TRBJ2-1, with 8 bases matching TRBD2. The CDR3 runs to 16 residues. The germline gives CDR1 SNHLY, CDR2 FYNNEI. Losses at the gene ends were 2 bases for V and 8 bases for J; bases not matched to a gene: 11. Partial CDR3 DNA: TGTGCCAGCAGTGAACGCCCCGGGACTAGTATCGATGAG. Residues: CASSERPGTSIDE. The entire CDR3 protein is CASSERPGTSIDEQFF.

This clone was counted at least ten times. CDR3 DNA (partial): TGTGCCAGCAGTTACCAGGGCTACAATGAG. This sequence encodes CASSYQGYNE. The CDR3 in its entirety is CASSYQGYNEQFF. The gene calls are TRBV6-2 or TRBV6-3 and TRBJ2-1, with D possibly matching TRBD1 (5 bases). The missing CDR3 end, 3 residues past where the read stops, is filled in from the germline J gene. CDR1 MNHEY and CDR2 SVGEGT come from the germline V gene. The CDR3 is made up of 13 amino acids. V was shortened by 2 bases and J by 3 bases, with 5 bases between the two germline ends.

Points on this clone: Sequencing ends 3 residues short of the CDR3 end; the germline J gene provides the rest. The chain is built from TRBV30 and TRBJ1-2; weak D call: TRBD1 (5 bases). The CDR3 consists of 13 residues. Germline V CDR1 and CDR2: GTSNPN, SVGIG (reference sequence). The CDR3 reads CAWTGLVGDTYTF. The covered CDR3 bases are TGTGCCTGGACTGGACTAGTGGGGGATACC.

This clone showed up many times. The read finishes 3 residues shy of the CDR3 end, and the germline J gene is used to complete it. The chain has TRBV19 and TRBJ2-1, with 12 nucleotides matching TRBD2. This CDR3 region has 14 residues. The germline V gene has CDR1 LNHDA and CDR2 SQIVND (reference sequence). V trimming: 5 bases; J trimming: 8 bases; junction bases outside the gene matches: 4. This chain's CDR3 is CASSLRLAGDEQFF. The part of the CDR3 DNA that was read is TGTGCCAGTAGTCTTCGACTAGCGGGAGATGAG. Together with reference TRBV19 and TRBJ2-1, the CDR3 gives the full variable domain: DGGITQSPKYLFRKEGQNVTLSCEQNLNHDAMYWYRQDPGQGLRLIYYSQIVNDFQKGDIAEGYSVSREKKESFPLTVTSAQKNPTAFYLCASSLRLAGDEQFFGPGTRLTVL.

This clone was counted ten times or more. CDR3 DNA (partial): TGCAGTGTTTTGCGCAGCCAGAAGGGTGGC. Its translation: CSVLRSQKGG. The whole CDR3 protein reads CSVLRSQKGGYTF. This chain joins TRBV20-1 and TRBJ1-2; D is ambiguous. The read finishes 3 residues shy of the CDR3 end, and the germline J gene is used to complete it. CDR1 is DFQATT, CDR2 SNEGSKA, per germline (reference sequence). The CDR3 is made up of 13 amino acids. V shed 7 bases and J shed 7 bases, with 19 bases lying between them.